These 27 T cell receptor beta chains share one sample of origin, sequenced in a study of cytomegalovirus exposure and HLA in healthy donors. 13 Jbeta primers and 60 Vbeta primers were used for the PCR. Libraries were prepared by immunoSEQ multiplex PCR; TCRdb keeps only in-frame clonotypes and omits some of them. The data hold more than 150,000 clones, with about 81% observed a single time. Material: PBMCs. Receptor source: a man aged 40-49 years in good health and CMV-seronegative.

The chain employs TRBV19 and TRBJ2-3, with TRBD2 identical over 7 bases. The CDR3 covers 16 residues. J gave up 9 bases and V 2 bases, and 14 bases lay outside the gene matches. Germline assignment: CDR1 LNHDA and CDR2 SQIVND (reference sequence). Here the CDR3 reads CASSIWSSAGEGTQYF. The CDR3 coding sequence is TGTGCCAGTAGTATATGGTCTTCGGCGGGAGAGGGGACGCAGTATTTT.

The chain joins TRBV11-3 to TRBJ1-2; no reliable D call. The CDR3 has 14 amino acids. Germline lookup yields CDR1 SGHNT and CDR2 YENEEA. The V end lost 5 bases, the J end lost 1 base, and 11 bases lay between the germline ends. The CDR3 sequence is CASSPRDGNYGYTF. CDR3 sequence (DNA): TGTGCCAGCAGCCCGAGGGATGGTAACTATGGCTACACCTTC. The full variable domain, completed using reference TRBV11-3 and TRBJ1-2, is EAGVVQSPRYKIIEKKQPVAFWCNPISGHNTLYWYLQNLGQGPELLIRYENEEAVDDSQLPKDRFSAERLKGVDSTLKIQPAELGDSAVYLCASSPRDGNYGYTFGSGTRLTVV.

This chain links TRBV18 with TRBJ1-1, with D possibly being TRBD1 (6 bases). V lost 8 bases and J lost 1, with 11 bases in between. The CDR3 spans 13 residues. The germline CDR1 and CDR2 sequences are KGHSH and LQKENI. The chain's CDR3 is CASGEGQNTEAFF. Here the CDR3 DNA reads TGTGCCAGCGGAGAGGGACAGAACACTGAAGCTTTCTTT.

The rearrangement links TRBV25-1 to TRBJ1-2; 7 nucleotides agree with TRBD1. Germline V gene lookup returns CDR1 MGHDK and CDR2 SYGVNS. V was clipped by 8 bases and J by 8 bases; unmatched bases: 11. The length of the CDR3 is 13 residues. This CDR3 is CASSPGGPGGYTF. The DNA for the CDR3 is TGTGCCAGCTCCCCAGGGGGGCCAGGGGGCTACACCTTC.

CDR3 protein: CASGGTPGRDNEQFF. CDR3 in DNA: TGTGCTAGTGGTGGGACCCCGGGGAGGGACAATGAGCAGTTCTTC. This chain links TRBV12-5 with TRBJ2-1; 7 nucleotides agree with TRBD2. Germline V lookup: CDR1 LGHNT, CDR2 FRNRAP. V lost 5 bases, J lost 5 bases, and 9 bases stayed unmatched. The length of the CDR3 is 15 residues.

The chain has TRBV11-3 and TRBJ1-1; 8 nucleotides align to TRBD1. This CDR3 comprises 13 residues. Germline trimming cut 5 bases from V and 11 bases from J; bases unmatched to any gene: 10. Germline loops: CDR1 SGHNT, CDR2 YENEEA. CDR3 region: CASSPGQGRGAFF. In DNA, the CDR3 is TGTGCCAGCAGCCCAGGACAGGGCCGAGGGGCTTTCTTT.

The rearrangement uses TRBV4-1 and TRBJ2-7, with a tentative D call TRBD1 (6 bases). This CDR3 is 14 amino acids long. Deletions cut 1 base from V and 3 bases from J, with 10 bases between. Germline CDR1 is MGHRA and CDR2 is YSYEKL. CDR3 region: CASSQAGADYEQYF. The CDR3 nucleotides read TGCGCCAGCAGCCAAGCAGGGGCAGACTACGAGCAGTACTTC.

Only one count was recorded for this clone. J is TRBJ2-3 and V is TRBV11-2; 8 bases are shared with TRBD2. V lost 5 bases and J lost 2; bases outside the gene matches: 3. Germline-derived CDR1 and CDR2 are SGHAT and FQNNGV. The CDR3 has 14 amino acids. In nucleotides, the CDR3 is TGTGCCAGCAGCCGGGAGGGACTCACAGATACGCAGTATTTT. It translates to CASSREGLTDTQYF.

This chain links TRBV18 with TRBJ2-2; TRBD2 is a possible D gene (5 bases). Per germline, CDR1 KGHSH and CDR2 LQKENI. V was cut by 5 bases and J by 2 bases, with 9 bases left in between. This CDR3 contains 14 residues. CDR3 nucleotides: TGTGCCAGCTCAGGAACTAGTAACACCGGGGAGCTGTTTTTT. Translation gives CASSGTSNTGELFF.

V is TRBV19 and J is TRBJ1-1; 8 nucleotides match TRBD1. The ends lost 6 bases at V and 3 bases at J; junction bases unmatched: 6. Germline V gives CDR1 LNHDA, CDR2 SQIVND (reference sequence). This CDR3 spans 14 amino acids. The DNA of the CDR3 is TGTGCCAGTAGCGATACAGGGGGTTACACTGAAGCTTTCTTT. This encodes CASSDTGGYTEAFF.

This clone has more than one count but fewer than ten. The V gene is TRBV2, the J gene TRBJ2-7; 9 positions match TRBD1. CDR1 and CDR2 (germline): SNHLY, FYNNEI. The CDR3 extends over 14 amino acids. Trimming cost V 4 bases and J 4 bases; bases outside gene matches: 5. CDR3 DNA sequence: TGTGCCAGCAGTGGTCAACAGGGGGCGTACGAGCAGTACTTC. It encodes CASSGQQGAYEQYF.

This chain joins TRBV11-3 and TRBJ2-3, with 10 bases matching TRBD2. The germline V gene encodes CDR1 SGHNT and CDR2 YENEEA. The CDR3 extends over 15 amino acids. V was clipped by 2 bases and J by 1 base; unmatched bases: 0. The CDR3 sequence: CASSLLAGGTDTQYF. CDR3 DNA: TGTGCCAGCAGCTTACTAGCGGGGGGCACAGATACGCAGTATTTT. Supplemented by reference TRBV11-3 and TRBJ2-3, the full variable domain reads EAGVVQSPRYKIIEKKQPVAFWCNPISGHNTLYWYLQNLGQGPELLIRYENEEAVDDSQLPKDRFSAERLKGVDSTLKIQPAELGDSAVYLCASSLLAGGTDTQYFGPGTRLTVL.

The chain employs TRBV19 and TRBJ2-1; D is uncertain. The CDR3 loop spans 13 amino acids. Per germline, CDR1 LNHDA and CDR2 SQIVND (reference sequence). Trimming took 3 bases from V and 4 from J, leaving 7 bases between them. The CDR3 loop reads CASSIRSYNEQFF. CDR3 nucleotide sequence: TGTGCCAGTAGTATCAGGTCTTACAATGAGCAGTTCTTC.

This rearrangement joins TRBV10-3 to TRBJ1-2, with 7 bases that match TRBD1. J was trimmed by 8 bases and V by 6 bases; bases with no gene match: 9. The CDR3 contains 13 residues. The V gene's germline CDR1 is ENHRY and CDR2 SYGVKD. CDR3 sequence: CAISHTGVGGYTF. CDR3 DNA sequence: TGTGCCATCAGCCATACAGGGGTGGGCGGCTACACCTTC.

The CDR3 loop reads CASRFPGVEYGYTF. CDR3 bases: TGTGCCAGCAGATTCCCGGGGGTTGAGTATGGCTACACCTTC. The chain employs TRBV6-5 and TRBJ1-2, with a possible D match to TRBD1 (5 bases). CDR1 is MNHEY, CDR2 SVGAGI, per germline. Deletions cut 6 bases from V and 5 bases from J, with 16 bases between. CDR3 length: 14 residues.

This rearrangement joins TRBV28 to TRBJ2-5; TRBD2 matches 8 bases. Looked up from germline, CDR1 is MDHEN and CDR2 is SYDVKM. Unmatched junction bases numbered 9, after V lost 4 bases and J lost 5 bases. The length of the CDR3 is 15 residues. The CDR3: CASSSREEVGETQYF. The CDR3, as DNA: TGTGCCAGCAGTTCGCGGGAGGAGGTCGGCGAGACCCAGTACTTC.

This sequence joins TRBV5-1 and TRBJ1-1; D gene unclear. Per germline, CDR1 SGHRS and CDR2 YFSETQ. V dropped 2 bases and J dropped 1 base, with 6 bases sitting between them. There are 13 residues in the CDR3. CDR3 nucleotides: TGCGCCAGCAGCTTTAACAGGAACACTGAAGCTTTCTTT. Protein product: CASSFNRNTEAFF.

This sequence joins TRBV5-4 and TRBJ1-1; D gene uncertain. Germline lookup yields CDR1 SGHNT and CDR2 YYREEE (reference sequence). The CDR3 extends over 13 amino acids. V dropped 4 bases and J dropped 1 base, with 8 bases sitting between them. In DNA, the CDR3 is TGTGCCAGCAGCAGCCGTACGAACACTGAAGCTTTCTTT. Its protein is CASSSRTNTEAFF.

The chain couples TRBV7-3 to TRBJ2-2, with 10 positions matching TRBD1. The CDR3 is 15 residues long. With V trimmed by 0 bases and J by 5 bases, 0 bases remained unmatched. Germline assignment: CDR1 SGHTA and CDR2 FQGTGA. CDR3 sequence: CASSLTGQGTGELFF. CDR3 in DNA: TGTGCCAGCAGCTTAACGGGACAGGGGACCGGGGAGCTGTTTTTT. The entire variable domain, with the rest obtained from reference TRBV7-3 and TRBJ2-2, is as follows: GAGVSQTPSNKVTEKGKYVELRCDPISGHTALYWYRQSLGQGPEFLIYFQGTGAADDSGLPNDRFFAVRPEGSVSTLKIQRTERGDSAVYLCASSLTGQGTGELFFGEGSRLTVL.

Details on this clone: One end of the junction does not line up with germline, which may come from a read error. The J gene is TRBJ2-7, the V gene TRBV13, with 7 bases aligning to TRBD2. The CDR3 contains 15 residues. The germline V gene encodes CDR1 PRHDT and CDR2 FYEKMQ (reference sequence). CDR3 in DNA: TGTGCCGGCAGCTTAGTTGGCGGGGGTGGTGGAGAGCAGTACTTC. The encoded protein is CAGSLVGGGGGEQYF. The full variable domain, rest sourced from reference TRBV13 and TRBJ2-7, is AAGVIQSPRHLIKEKRETATLKCYPIPRHDTVYWYQQGPGQDPQFLISFYEKMQSDKGSIPDRFSAQQFSDYHSELNMSSLELGDSALYFCAGSLVGGGGGEQYFGPGTRLTVT.

The CDR3 DNA reads TGTGCCAGTAGGACGACAGGGGTTGCCACTGAAGCTTTCTTT. This codes for CASRTTGVATEAFF. The J gene is TRBJ1-1, the V gene TRBV19; 8 bases map to TRBD1. The CDR3 has 14 amino acids. CDR1 and CDR2 (germline): LNHDA, SQIVND (reference sequence). V shed 6 bases, J shed 4 bases, and the junction held 7 bases outside the gene matches.

The chain combines TRBV6-1 with TRBJ1-1; 8 bases line up with TRBD1. J was trimmed by 4 bases and V by 4 bases; bases with no gene match: 5. This CDR3 comprises 14 residues. Germline-derived CDR1 and CDR2 are MNHNS and SASEGT. The CDR3 DNA is TGTGCCAGCAGTGCGACAGGGGCAGGCACTGAAGCTTTCTTT. Amino acid sequence: CASSATGAGTEAFF.

The chain couples TRBV7-2 to TRBJ2-5, with D possibly TRBD1 on 5 matching bases. The CDR3 is 12 residues long. Trimming took 6 bases from V and 5 from J, leaving 10 bases between them. In germline, CDR1 is SGHTA, CDR2 FQGNSA. The CDR3 region is CASRMGRETQYF. The CDR3 nucleotides read TGTGCCAGCAGGATGGGGCGGGAGACCCAGTACTTC.

This chain links TRBV5-4 with TRBJ1-2; D is undetermined. The CDR3 totals 13 residues. Between the trimmed V and J ends, which lost 4 bases and 3 bases, there was a span of 10 bases. The V gene's germline CDR1 is SGHNT and CDR2 YYREEE (reference sequence). The DNA of the CDR3 is TGTGCCAGCAGCGAATCAGGATACTATGGCTACACCTTC. Its translation is CASSESGYYGYTF.

This clone was seen a single time. The chain is built from TRBV7-9 and TRBJ2-7; D is perhaps TRBD2 (5 bases). The germline gives CDR1 SEHNR, CDR2 FQNEAQ (reference sequence). With 3 bases removed from V and 1 base from J, the gap between germline ends came to 16 bases. The CDR3 loop spans 16 amino acids. The CDR3 loop reads CASSFPWQRQSYEQYF. For the CDR3, the DNA is TGTGCCAGCAGCTTTCCGTGGCAGCGGCAGTCCTACGAGCAGTACTTC.

The rearrangement joins TRBV5-5 to TRBJ2-1; D remains unclear. The CDR3 sequence is 19 residues long. V lost 4 bases and J 0 bases, leaving 23 bases between the germline ends. Germline V gene sequence: CDR1 SGHKS, CDR2 YYEKEE (reference sequence). Written as DNA, the CDR3 is TGTGCCAGCAGCCCCCGGGTCGTCGTCGGTAGGAGCTCCTACAATGAGCAGTTCTTC. Translated: CASSPRVVVGRSSYNEQFF.

The genes are TRBV30 and TRBJ2-7; 12 bases match TRBD2. Germline V CDR1 and CDR2: GTSNPN, SVGIG (reference sequence). Unmatched junction bases numbered 6, after V lost 2 bases and J lost 4 bases. The length of the CDR3 is 15 residues. CDR3 loop: CAWSPGLAGKYEQYF. CDR3 bases: TGTGCCTGGAGTCCTGGACTAGCGGGAAAGTACGAGCAGTACTTC.